The present TCR beta chain was sequenced within a study of glioma-infiltrating T cells after dendritic cell vaccination. Worth noting for this clone: The antigen is unknown.

This CDR3 comprises 18 residues. Losses at the gene ends were 4 bases for V and 4 bases for J; bases not matched to a gene: 12. Germline V gene lookup returns CDR1 SGHTA and CDR2 FQGNSA. The method was immunoSEQ multiplex PCR; TCRdb's version includes in-frame clones alone and lacks a portion of them. The sample lists tens of thousands of clones; roughly 82% were seen once. Study-wide points: Complete blood and tumor specimen sets were limited to few patients.

The clonotype comes from a human donor with glioblastoma. This chain links TRBV7-2 with TRBJ2-1, with TRBD2 matching over 11 bases. The sequenced sample was blood, obtained before dendritic cell vaccination. The CDR3 nucleotides read TGTGCCAGCAGCTCGCGCGCGACTAGCGGGACACTATACAATGAGCAGTTCTTC. This encodes CASSSRATSGTLYNEQFF.